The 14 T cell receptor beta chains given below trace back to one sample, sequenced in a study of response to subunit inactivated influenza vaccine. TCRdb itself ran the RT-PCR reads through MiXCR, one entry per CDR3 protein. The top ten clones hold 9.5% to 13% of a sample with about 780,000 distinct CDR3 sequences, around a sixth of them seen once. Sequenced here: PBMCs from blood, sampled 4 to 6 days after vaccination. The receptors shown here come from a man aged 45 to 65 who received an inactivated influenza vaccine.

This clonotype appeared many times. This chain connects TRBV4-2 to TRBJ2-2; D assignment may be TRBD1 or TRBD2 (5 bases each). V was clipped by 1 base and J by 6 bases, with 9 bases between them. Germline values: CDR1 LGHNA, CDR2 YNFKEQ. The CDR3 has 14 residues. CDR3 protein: CASSQGGTPGELFF. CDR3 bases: TGTGCCAGCAGCCAAGGTGGGACCCCCGGGGAGCTGTTTTTT.

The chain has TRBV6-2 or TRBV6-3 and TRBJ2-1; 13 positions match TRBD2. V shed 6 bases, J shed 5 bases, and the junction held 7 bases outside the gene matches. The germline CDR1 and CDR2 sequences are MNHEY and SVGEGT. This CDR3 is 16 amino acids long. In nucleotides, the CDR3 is TGTGCCAGCAGGCCCCCGACTAGCGGGGGGAACAATGAGCAGTTCTTC. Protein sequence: CASRPPTSGGNNEQFF.

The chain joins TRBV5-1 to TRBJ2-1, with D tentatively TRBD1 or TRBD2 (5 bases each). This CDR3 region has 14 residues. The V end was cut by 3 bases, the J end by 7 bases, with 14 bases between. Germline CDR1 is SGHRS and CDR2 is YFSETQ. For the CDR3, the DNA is TGCGCCAGCAGCTCGGGGCCAGTTCGGAATGAGCAGTTCTTC. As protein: CASSSGPVRNEQFF.

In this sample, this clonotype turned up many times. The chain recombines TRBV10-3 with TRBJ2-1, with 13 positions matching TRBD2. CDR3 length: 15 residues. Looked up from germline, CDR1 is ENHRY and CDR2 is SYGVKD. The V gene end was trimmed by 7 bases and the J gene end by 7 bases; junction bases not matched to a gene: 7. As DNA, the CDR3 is TGTGCCATCACCCCTGGACTAGCGGGAGCTAATGAGCAGTTCTTC. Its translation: CAITPGLAGANEQFF.

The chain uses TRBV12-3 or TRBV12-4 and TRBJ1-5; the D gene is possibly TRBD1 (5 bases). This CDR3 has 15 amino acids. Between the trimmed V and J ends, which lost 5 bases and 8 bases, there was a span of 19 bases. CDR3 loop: CASSIQVGGWEPQHF. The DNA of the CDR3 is TGTGCCAGCAGTATCCAGGTTGGGGGTTGGGAGCCCCAGCATTTT.

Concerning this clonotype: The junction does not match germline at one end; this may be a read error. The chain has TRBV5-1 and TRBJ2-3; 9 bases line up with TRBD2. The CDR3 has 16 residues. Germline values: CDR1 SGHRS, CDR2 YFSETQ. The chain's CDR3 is CASSLELAGITDTQCF. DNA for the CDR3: TGCGCCAGCAGCCTGGAGCTAGCGGGGATTACAGATACGCAGTGTTTT. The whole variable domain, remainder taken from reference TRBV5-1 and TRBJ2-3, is KAGVTQTPRYLIKTRGQQVTLSCSPISGHRSVSWYQQTPGQGLQFLFEYFSETQRNKGNFPGRFSGRQFSNSRSEMNVSTLELGDSALYLCASSLELAGITDTQCFGPGTRLTVL.

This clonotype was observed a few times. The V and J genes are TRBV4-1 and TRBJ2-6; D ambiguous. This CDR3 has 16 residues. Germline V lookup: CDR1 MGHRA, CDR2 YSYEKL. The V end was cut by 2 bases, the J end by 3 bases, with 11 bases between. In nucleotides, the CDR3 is TGCGCCAGCAGCCAACCCCTGCGTGGTGGGGCCAACGTCCTGACTTTC. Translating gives CASSQPLRGGANVLTF.

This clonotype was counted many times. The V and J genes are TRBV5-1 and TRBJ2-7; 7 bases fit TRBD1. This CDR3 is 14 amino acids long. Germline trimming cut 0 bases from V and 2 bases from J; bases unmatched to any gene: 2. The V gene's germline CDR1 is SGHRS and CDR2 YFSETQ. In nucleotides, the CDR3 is TGCGCCAGCAGCTTGGGAGGGGGCACCTACGAGCAGTACTTC. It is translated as CASSLGGGTYEQYF. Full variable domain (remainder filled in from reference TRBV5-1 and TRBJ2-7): KAGVTQTPRYLIKTRGQQVTLSCSPISGHRSVSWYQQTPGQGLQFLFEYFSETQRNKGNFPGRFSGRQFSNSRSEMNVSTLELGDSALYLCASSLGGGTYEQYFGPGTRLTVT.

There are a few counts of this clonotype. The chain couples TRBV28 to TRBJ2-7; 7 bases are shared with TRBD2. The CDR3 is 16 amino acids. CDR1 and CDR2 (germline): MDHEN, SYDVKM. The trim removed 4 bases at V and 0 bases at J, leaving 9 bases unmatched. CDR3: CASSSLRGVSSYEQYF. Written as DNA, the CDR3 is TGTGCCAGCAGTTCCCTTCGGGGGGTTAGCTCCTACGAGCAGTACTTC.

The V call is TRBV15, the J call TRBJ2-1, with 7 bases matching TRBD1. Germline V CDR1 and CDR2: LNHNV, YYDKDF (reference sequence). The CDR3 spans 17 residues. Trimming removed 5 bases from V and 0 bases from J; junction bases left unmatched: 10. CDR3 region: CATSSRARGSSYNEQFF. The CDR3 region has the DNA TGTGCCACCAGCTCTCGCGCCAGGGGGAGCTCCTACAATGAGCAGTTCTTC.

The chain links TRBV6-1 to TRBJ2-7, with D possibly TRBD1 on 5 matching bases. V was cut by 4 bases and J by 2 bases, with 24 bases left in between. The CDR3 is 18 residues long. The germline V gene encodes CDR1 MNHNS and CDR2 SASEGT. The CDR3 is CASSVSDTFMAFPYEQYF. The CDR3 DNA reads TGTGCCAGCAGTGTGTCGGACACCTTCATGGCTTTCCCCTACGAGCAGTACTTC.

CDR3 bases: TGTGCCAGCAGTTTAGGGGCTCTCAATGAGCAGTTCTTC. This sequence encodes CASSLGALNEQFF. The chain couples TRBV12-3 or TRBV12-4 to TRBJ2-1; D not resolved. This CDR3 comprises 13 residues. The V gene lost 1 base and the J gene lost 6 bases, with 7 bases spanning the gap.

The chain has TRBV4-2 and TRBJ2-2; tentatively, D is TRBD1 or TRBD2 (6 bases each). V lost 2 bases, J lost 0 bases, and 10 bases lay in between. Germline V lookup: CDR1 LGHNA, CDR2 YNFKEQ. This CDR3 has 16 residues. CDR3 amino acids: CASSQLRGANTGELFF. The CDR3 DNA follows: TGTGCCAGCAGCCAATTAAGGGGGGCGAACACCGGGGAGCTGTTTTTT.

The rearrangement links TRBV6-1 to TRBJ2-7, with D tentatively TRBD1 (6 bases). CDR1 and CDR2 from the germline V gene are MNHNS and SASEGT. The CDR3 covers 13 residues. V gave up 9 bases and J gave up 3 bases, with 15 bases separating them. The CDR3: CASQGWTDYEQYF. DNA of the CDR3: TGTGCCAGTCAAGGCTGGACAGACTACGAGCAGTACTTC.